Given below is one T cell receptor (beta chain) in context. Per germline, CDR1 MNHEY and CDR2 SMNVEV (reference sequence). Trimming took off 3 bases at V and 0 bases at J, with 12 bases between the two ends. The CDR3 has 16 residues. Only in-frame clones appear in the TCRdb table, and some are missing; sequencing was by immunoSEQ multiplex PCR. The table has some 350,000 clones, roughly 71% seen once. The data originate from a study of cytotoxic CD8 clonotypes in ibrutinib-treated CLL. The clonotype comes from a human donor with chronic lymphocytic leukemia. Sequencing was performed on PBMCs, taken after 36 months of ibrutinib treatment. This sequence joins TRBV27 and TRBJ2-1; TRBD1 is a possible D gene (6 bases). Here the CDR3 reads CASSLLGQTSYNEQFF. As DNA, the CDR3 is TGTGCCAGCAGTTTGCTAGGACAGACCTCCTACAATGAGCAGTTCTTC.